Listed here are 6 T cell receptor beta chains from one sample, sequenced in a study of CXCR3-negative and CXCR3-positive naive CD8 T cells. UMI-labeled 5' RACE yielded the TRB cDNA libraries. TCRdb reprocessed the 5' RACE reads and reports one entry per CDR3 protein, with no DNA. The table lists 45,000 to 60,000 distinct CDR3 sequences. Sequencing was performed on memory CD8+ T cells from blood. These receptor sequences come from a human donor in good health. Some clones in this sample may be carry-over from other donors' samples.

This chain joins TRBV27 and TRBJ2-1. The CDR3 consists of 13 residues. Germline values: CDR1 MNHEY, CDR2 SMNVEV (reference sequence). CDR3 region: CASSFLIYNEQFF.

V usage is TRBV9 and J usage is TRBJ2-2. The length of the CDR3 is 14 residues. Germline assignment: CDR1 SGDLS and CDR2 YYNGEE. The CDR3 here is CASGGQKNTGELFF.

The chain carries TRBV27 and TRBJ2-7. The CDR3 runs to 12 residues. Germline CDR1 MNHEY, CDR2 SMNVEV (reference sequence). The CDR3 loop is CASSLFGYEQYF.

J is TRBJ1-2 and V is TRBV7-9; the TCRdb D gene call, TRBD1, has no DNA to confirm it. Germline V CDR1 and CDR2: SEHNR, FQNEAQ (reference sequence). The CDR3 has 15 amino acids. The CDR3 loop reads CASSFGQGGDYGYTF. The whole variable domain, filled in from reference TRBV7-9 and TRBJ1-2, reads DTGVSQNPRHKITKRGQNVTFRCDPISEHNRLYWYRQTLGQGPEFLTYFQNEAQLEKSRLLSDRFSAERPKGSFSTLEIQRTEQGDSAMYLCASSFGQGGDYGYTFGSGTRLTVV.

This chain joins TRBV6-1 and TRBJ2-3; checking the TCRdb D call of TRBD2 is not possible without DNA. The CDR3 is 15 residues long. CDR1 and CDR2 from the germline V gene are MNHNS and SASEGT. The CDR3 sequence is CASRRGLADTDTQYF.

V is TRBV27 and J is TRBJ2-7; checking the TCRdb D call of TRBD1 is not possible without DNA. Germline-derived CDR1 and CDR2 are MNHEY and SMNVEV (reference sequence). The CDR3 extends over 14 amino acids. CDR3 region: CASSPEGAPYEQYF.